Each of the 29 T cell receptor beta chains below was sequenced from the same sample in a study of T-cell memory formation after mild COVID-19. TCRdb reprocessed the 5' RACE reads with MiXCR, giving one entry per CDR3 protein. The data show roughly 510,000 distinct CDR3 sequences, roughly 17% seen once. The sample comprised PBMCs or a T cell subset sorted from them (not recorded which). These receptors all come from an adult woman who had mild COVID-19 (a few samples of this study predate the infection). Cell type and time point are not known.

This clonotype was counted between two and nine times. The chain has TRBV12-3 or TRBV12-4 and TRBJ1-2; a possible D gene is TRBD1 (6 bases). This CDR3 has 14 amino acids. V lost 6 bases and J 8 bases, leaving 19 bases between the germline ends. The CDR3 coding sequence is TGTGCCAGCAGACTAGACAGGCGCGCCCACGGCTACACCTTC. Translation: CASRLDRRAHGYTF.

This sequence joins TRBV7-9 and TRBJ2-6; D is ambiguous. The V and J ends lost 5 bases and 1 base respectively, with 9 bases between them. CDR3 length: 15 amino acids. The germline V gene has CDR1 SEHNR and CDR2 FQNEAQ (reference sequence). The CDR3 DNA follows: TGTGCCAGCAGCAGCGATCTTTCTGGGGCCAACGTCCTGACTTTC. It yields the protein CASSSDLSGANVLTF.

The J gene is TRBJ1-3, the V gene TRBV3-1, with D unclear. Trimming took 0 bases from V and 9 from J, leaving 9 bases between them. The V gene's germline CDR1 is LGHDT and CDR2 YNNKEL (reference sequence). The length of the CDR3 is 13 residues. This CDR3 reads CASSQERDGTIYF. CDR3 in DNA: TGTGCCAGCAGCCAAGAACGCGACGGCACCATATATTTT.

Only a few counts were recorded for this clonotype. V is TRBV28 and J is TRBJ2-7; D perhaps matches TRBD2 (6 bases). Germline V gives CDR1 MDHEN, CDR2 SYDVKM. This CDR3 has 15 residues. The V end was cut by 5 bases, the J end by 1 base, with 15 bases between. CDR3 sequence reads: CASSLAGPASYEQYF. CDR3 in DNA: TGTGCCAGCAGTCTGGCGGGGCCGGCATCCTACGAGCAGTACTTC.

CDR3 sequence reads: CASSQGSLADTQYF. CDR3 sequence (DNA): TGTGCCAGCAGCCAAGGTTCACTAGCGGATACGCAGTATTTT. The rearrangement links TRBV3-1 to TRBJ2-3, with 7 bases aligning to TRBD2. The CDR3 sequence is 14 residues long. V was clipped by 1 base and J by 6 bases; unmatched bases: 4. Germline-derived CDR1 and CDR2 are LGHDT and YNNKEL (reference sequence).

The J gene is TRBJ1-2, the V gene TRBV29-1, with 10 bases identical to TRBD1. From germline, CDR1 is SQVTM and CDR2 ANQGSEA. Trimming took 3 bases from V and 0 from J; bases not matched to a gene: 7. The CDR3 is 16 residues long. CDR3 region: CSVDMGTGATNYGYTF. Here the CDR3 DNA reads TGCAGCGTTGATATGGGGACAGGGGCTACTAACTATGGCTACACCTTC. Together with reference TRBV29-1 and TRBJ1-2, the CDR3 gives the full variable domain: SAVISQKPSRDICQRGTSLTIQCQVDSQVTMMFWYRQQPGQSLTLIATANQGSEATYESGFVIDKFPISRPNLTFSTLTVSNMSPEDSSIYLCSVDMGTGATNYGYTFGSGTRLTVV.

This clonotype was observed a few times. The rearrangement uses TRBV28 and TRBJ2-7; D gene ambiguous. The germline V and J ends were trimmed by 6 bases and 6 bases, with 12 bases remaining between them. Germline CDR1 and CDR2: MDHEN and SYDVKM. There are 12 residues in the CDR3. The CDR3 protein is CASRRHEPEQYF. The CDR3, as DNA: TGTGCCAGCAGGCGACATGAACCCGAGCAGTACTTC.

The chain has TRBV2 and TRBJ1-1, with TRBD1 as a possible D gene (5 bases). V shed 9 bases and J shed 5 bases, with 10 bases lying between them. Germline assignment: CDR1 SNHLY and CDR2 FYNNEI. CDR3 size: 11 residues. The CDR3 sequence: CASGAGTEAFF. As DNA, the CDR3 is TGTGCCAGTGGGGCAGGGACTGAAGCTTTCTTT. Using reference TRBV2 and TRBJ1-1 for the parts outside the CDR3, the full variable domain is EPEVTQTPSHQVTQMGQEVILRCVPISNHLYFYWYRQILGQKVEFLVSFYNNEISEKSEIFDDQFSVERPDGSNFTLKIRSTKLEDSAMYFCASGAGTEAFFGQGTRLTVV.

The V call is TRBV6-1, the J call TRBJ2-7; 12 bases align to TRBD1. Trimming took 6 bases from V and 5 from J; bases not matched to a gene: 11. Germline V gene lookup returns CDR1 MNHNS and CDR2 SASEGT. The CDR3 consists of 16 residues. CDR3 in DNA: TGTGCCAGCAGCGCTCCCCCGGGACAGGGGGCACACGAGCAGTACTTC. Its protein product is CASSAPPGQGAHEQYF.

This clonotype was picked up a small number of times. This rearrangement joins TRBV5-6 to TRBJ1-2; no clear D. This CDR3 is built from 13 residues. Trimming took 4 bases from V and 6 from J, leaving 13 bases between them. Per germline, CDR1 SGHDT and CDR2 YYEEEE. The CDR3 reads CASSETPVNGYTF. CDR3 coding DNA: TGTGCCAGCAGCGAAACCCCCGTGAATGGCTACACCTTC.

This CDR3 reads CSARLQGGSYEQYF. For the CDR3, the DNA is TGCAGTGCCCGCCTACAGGGTGGCTCCTACGAGCAGTACTTC. V gene TRBV20-1 combines with J gene TRBJ2-7, with D maybe TRBD1 (6 bases). Trimming left V 6 bases short and J 0 bases short, with 15 bases between. Germline V gene lookup returns CDR1 DFQATT and CDR2 SNEGSKA (reference sequence). The CDR3 sequence is 14 residues long.

This clonotype appeared a few times. J is TRBJ2-3 and V is TRBV4-1; TRBD1 is a possible D gene (5 bases). V lost 0 bases and J lost 1, with 8 bases in between. The germline V gene has CDR1 MGHRA and CDR2 YSYEKL. The length of the CDR3 is 15 residues. CDR3 amino acids: CASSQEGRGTDTQYF. The CDR3 DNA sequence: TGCGCCAGCAGCCAAGAGGGCAGGGGCACAGATACGCAGTATTTT.

The chain joins TRBV7-9 to TRBJ2-7; D may be TRBD1 (5 bases). Per the germline V gene, CDR1 is SEHNR and CDR2 is FQNEAQ (reference sequence). The CDR3 loop spans 16 amino acids. Trimming pared 5 bases from V and 0 bases from J, leaving 17 bases between. The CDR3 nucleotides are TGTGCCAGCAGCCCCGTCGCCAGGGTGAGCTCCTACGAGCAGTACTTC. It encodes CASSPVARVSSYEQYF.

This rearrangement joins TRBV30 to TRBJ1-2; tentatively, D is TRBD1 (5 bases). The length of the CDR3 is 12 residues. Trimming shortened V by 4 bases and J by 8 bases, and 14 bases separated the two germline ends. Germline values: CDR1 GTSNPN, CDR2 SVGIG (reference sequence). CDR3 bases: TGTGCCTGGACCGATGGAGGGGACGGCTACACCTTC. Its translation is CAWTDGGDGYTF.

This clonotype appeared a few times. The DNA for the CDR3 is TGTGCCAGCAGTATCCCCGCGGCAGGGGTGTTTGCTGGGGCCAACGTCCTGACTTTC. It is translated as CASSIPAAGVFAGANVLTF. The chain links TRBV11-2 to TRBJ2-6; D possibly corresponds to TRBD1 (6 bases). V was trimmed by 6 bases and J by 2 bases, leaving 23 bases between them. Germline CDR1 SGHAT, CDR2 FQNNGV. This CDR3 has 19 residues.

The chain carries TRBV6-5 and TRBJ2-7; 8 nucleotides match TRBD1. V was clipped by 7 bases and J by 1 base; unmatched bases: 12. The germline gives CDR1 MNHEY, CDR2 SVGAGI. The CDR3 runs to 16 residues. In DNA form, the CDR3 reads TGTGCCAGCAACTCCCTGCCAGGACAGGGATCCTACGAGCAGTACTTC. This codes for CASNSLPGQGSYEQYF.

This chain connects TRBV5-1 to TRBJ2-7; no clear D. V was cut by 4 bases and J by 4 bases, with 12 bases left in between. From germline, CDR1 is SGHRS and CDR2 YFSETQ. The CDR3 extends over 13 amino acids. The CDR3: CASSGPGGYEQYF. The CDR3 region has the DNA TGCGCCAGCAGCGGCCCTGGTGGTTACGAGCAGTACTTC.

This sequence joins TRBV15 and TRBJ2-1, with 8 bases that match TRBD1. V was pared by 4 bases and J by 4 bases, with 6 bases of the junction left unmatched. This CDR3 spans 15 amino acids. Germline V lookup: CDR1 LNHNV, CDR2 YYDKDF (reference sequence). The CDR3 region is CATSTLTGGYNEQFF. The CDR3 DNA reads as TGTGCCACCAGCACCCTTACAGGGGGATACAATGAGCAGTTCTTC.

This clonotype was seen more than once but under ten times. This sequence joins TRBV25-1 and TRBJ2-3; the D gene could be TRBD1 or TRBD2 (6 bases each). The V end was cut by 8 bases, the J end by 1 base, with 22 bases between. Germline V gene lookup returns CDR1 MGHDK and CDR2 SYGVNS. This CDR3 region has 17 residues. The DNA of the CDR3 is TGTGCCAGCTCCGCGGGACAATCATTGGATGGCACAGATACGCAGTATTTT. Encoded protein: CASSAGQSLDGTDTQYF.

This clonotype was observed a handful of times. V is TRBV14 and J is TRBJ1-6; D not resolved. The CDR3 is 20 residues long. The V end was cut by 2 bases, the J end by 3 bases, with 23 bases between. Per the germline V gene, CDR1 is SGHDN and CDR2 is FVKESK. DNA for the CDR3: TGTGCCAGCAGCCAACACAGCTCCTTCTCCGGCGGCGGCTATAATTCACCCCTCCACTTT. Its translation: CASSQHSSFSGGGYNSPLHF.

This clonotype turned up a few times. J is TRBJ2-7 and V is TRBV30, with TRBD1 matching over 7 bases. The germline gives CDR1 GTSNPN, CDR2 SVGIG (reference sequence). J gave up 1 base and V 3 bases, and 6 bases lay outside the gene matches. The CDR3 runs 14 residues. CDR3 DNA: TGTGCCTGGAGGGGCAGGGGGAAGTCCTACGAGCAGTACTTC. It codes for CAWRGRGKSYEQYF.

This clonotype appeared a few times. This chain joins TRBV4-1 and TRBJ2-7; 8 positions match TRBD2. Trimming at V came to 1 base and at J to 6 bases, leaving 11 bases not matched to a gene. The CDR3 runs 16 residues. Per the germline V gene, CDR1 is MGHRA and CDR2 is YSYEKL. The DNA for the CDR3 is TGCGCCAGCAGCCAAGTGGGACTAGGGCAGGGCCTCGAGCAGTACTTC. Translating gives CASSQVGLGQGLEQYF.

V usage is TRBV5-1 and J usage is TRBJ2-4; the match to TRBD1 covers 7 bases. Germline CDR1 and CDR2: SGHRS and YFSETQ. CDR3 length equals 19 residues. The ends lost 3 bases at V and 0 bases at J; junction bases unmatched: 15. The CDR3 spells CASSSQKTTTGLAKNIQYF. DNA for the CDR3: TGCGCCAGCAGCTCACAAAAAACAACGACAGGGCTAGCCAAAAACATTCAGTACTTC.

This clonotype was counted between two and nine times. The chain links TRBV5-1 to TRBJ1-6; possible D gene TRBD1, 6 bases. The ends were cut back, 1 base at V and 7 bases at J, with 12 bases in the middle. The CDR3 runs 15 residues. The germline V gene encodes CDR1 SGHRS and CDR2 YFSETQ. CDR3 sequence (DNA): TGCGCCAGCAGCTTGTTCGGACAGCAAAATTCACCCCTCCACTTT. This sequence encodes CASSLFGQQNSPLHF.

This clonotype was recorded a few times. The chain couples TRBV7-9 to TRBJ1-1, with D possibly TRBD1 on 5 matching bases. V gave up 7 bases and J gave up 3 bases, with 15 bases separating them. Germline V lookup: CDR1 SEHNR, CDR2 FQNEAQ (reference sequence). The CDR3 covers 14 residues. The CDR3 DNA reads as TGTGCCAGCATCCCTAACAGGCTACACACTGAAGCTTTCTTT. The encoded protein is CASIPNRLHTEAFF.

The V call is TRBV4-1, the J call TRBJ2-4, with D possibly TRBD2 on 6 matching bases. The CDR3 covers 15 residues. Germline CDR1 reads MGHRA; CDR2 reads YSYEKL. Trimming pared 4 bases from V and 8 bases from J, leaving 18 bases between. The CDR3 protein is CASSPLPGDVDIQYF. CDR3 DNA sequence: TGCGCCAGCAGCCCTCTTCCGGGGGACGTGGACATTCAGTACTTC.

This clonotype was seen a few times. This chain connects TRBV7-2 to TRBJ1-2, with unresolved D. The CDR3 has 16 amino acids. The ends were cut back, 5 bases at V and 2 bases at J, with 18 bases in the middle. Germline V gives CDR1 SGHTA, CDR2 FQGNSA. This CDR3 is CASSLHPVGDNYGYTF. The CDR3 nucleotides are TGTGCCAGCAGCCTCCACCCTGTAGGAGACAACTATGGCTACACCTTC.

The chain is built from TRBV5-1 and TRBJ2-1; tentative D call: TRBD2 (5 bases). This CDR3 spans 13 amino acids. Trimming took off 5 bases at V and 7 bases at J, with 13 bases between the two ends. CDR1 is SGHRS and CDR2 is YFSETQ in the germline V gene. The CDR3 reads CASRGSGANEQFF. The CDR3 nucleotides are TGCGCCAGCAGGGGAAGCGGAGCGAATGAGCAGTTCTTC.

This clonotype was observed a few times. V and J are TRBV7-8 and TRBJ2-7; 13 nucleotides agree with TRBD2. J was trimmed by 0 bases and V by 5 bases; bases with no gene match: 4. Germline V gene data show CDR1 as SGHVS and CDR2 as FQNEAQ. The CDR3 runs to 16 residues. The DNA for the CDR3 is TGTGCCAGCAGCCAGAGGACTAGCGGGAGCTCCTACGAGCAGTACTTC. Translation: CASSQRTSGSSYEQYF.